The clone carrying this TCR beta chain was observed a few times. The target antigen is unknown. V trimming: 2 bases; J trimming: 4 bases; junction bases outside the gene matches: 4. This CDR3 region has 16 residues. CDR1 is MNHEY and CDR2 is SMNVEV in the germline V gene (reference sequence). This PCR relied on a set of 60 Vbeta primers and 13 Jbeta primers. Per the authors' pipeline: Roughly 81 million unique TCR beta chains, 10 million to 14 million shared, were counted in a later analysis. Clones were read by immunoSEQ multiplex PCR, and TCRdb kept only the in-frame ones, dropping some. The V and J calls and clone size were taken over from that table, and D and trimming were inferred from the DNA. The repertoire holds over 200,000 clones, with about 84% as singletons. The sample originates from a study of cytomegalovirus exposure and HLA in healthy donors. In the study overall: A data release that came early held 75 million to 85 million unique TCRs from HLA-typed donors. Whole-study findings and limits: HLA alleles showed associations with 16,951 TCR beta sequences in a later analysis, at a 0.05 false discovery rate.

At sampling all donors were nominally healthy, likely with unrecorded immune exposures. The receptor's source is a human donor in good health. The sample was PBMCs. This rearrangement joins TRBV27 to TRBJ2-1, with 11 nucleotides matching TRBD2. The CDR3 spells CASSLTSGSWYNEQFF. The CDR3 DNA sequence: TGTGCCAGCAGTTTAACTAGCGGGAGTTGGTACAATGAGCAGTTCTTC.